This T cell receptor (beta chain) was recorded in a study of blood T cells in healthy people across ages. On this clonotype: The antigen remains unidentified.

Study results and caveats: In long-lived donors, naive CD4+ cell counts and diversity exceeded those of aged donors.

Per germline, CDR1 SGHTA and CDR2 FQGTGA. CDR3 length equals 12 residues. Trimming shortened V by 5 bases and J by 4 bases, and 8 bases separated the two germline ends. A second 7 to 11 cycle PCR used barcoded and J-beta primers. The template-switch adaptor, which had 12 random nucleotides, put a tag on each cDNA molecule. TCRdb itself ran the 5' RACE reads through MiXCR, one entry per CDR3 protein. The sample shows approximately 1.5 million distinct CDR3 sequences, roughly 30% of them seen only once. This receptor was identified in a woman aged 30 to 39 in good health. The chain has TRBV7-3 and TRBJ1-1; D unresolved. The sample comprised blood. Written as DNA, the CDR3 is TGTGCCAGCAGCAACGACGCCACTGAAGCTTTCTTT. The encoded protein is CASSNDATEAFF. Complete variable domain (other parts from reference TRBV7-3 and TRBJ1-1): GAGVSQTPSNKVTEKGKYVELRCDPISGHTALYWYRQSLGQGPEFLIYFQGTGAADDSGLPNDRFFAVRPEGSVSTLKIQRTERGDSAVYLCASSNDATEAFFGQGTRLTVV.